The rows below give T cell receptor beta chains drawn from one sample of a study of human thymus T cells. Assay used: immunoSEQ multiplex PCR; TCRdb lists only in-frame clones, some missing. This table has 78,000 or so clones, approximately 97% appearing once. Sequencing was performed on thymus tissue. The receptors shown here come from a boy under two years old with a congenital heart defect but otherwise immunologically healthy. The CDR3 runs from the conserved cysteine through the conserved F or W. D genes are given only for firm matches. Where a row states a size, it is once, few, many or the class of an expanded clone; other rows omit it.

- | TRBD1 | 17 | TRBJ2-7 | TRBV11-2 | CASSLEGTALASYEQYF | TGTGCCAGCAGCTTAGAAGGGACAGCCTTGGCCTCCTACGAGCAGTACTTC
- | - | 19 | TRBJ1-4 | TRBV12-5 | CASGFTSVTSAAVGEKLFF | TGTGCTAGTGGTTTTACTTCAGTCACCTCCGCGGCTGTGGGTGAAAAACTGTTTTTT
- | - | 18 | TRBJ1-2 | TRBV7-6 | CASSLGPSTRGASYGYTF | TGTGCCAGCAGCTTAGGCCCCAGTACTAGGGGGGCAAGCTATGGCTACACCTTC
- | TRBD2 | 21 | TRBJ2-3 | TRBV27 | CASRTFPGLAGFSASTDTQYF | TGTGCCAGCAGAACTTTCCCGGGACTAGCGGGGTTTTCTGCTAGCACAGATACGCAGTATTTT
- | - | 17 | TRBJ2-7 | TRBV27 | CASRKNRDGRFSYEQYF | TGTGCCAGCAGAAAAAACCGGGACGGCCGTTTTTCCTACGAGCAGTACTTC
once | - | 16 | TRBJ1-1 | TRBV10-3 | CAIDRSATGLNTEAFF | TGTGCCATCGACAGGTCCGCGACAGGCCTGAACACTGAAGCTTTCTTT
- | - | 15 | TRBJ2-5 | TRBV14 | CASSQVSGSQETQYF | TGTGCCAGCAGCCAAGTTTCAGGCTCCCAAGAGACCCAGTACTTC
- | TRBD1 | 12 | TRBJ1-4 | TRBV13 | CASGQGREKLFF | TGTGCCAGCGGACAGGGCCGTGAAAAACTGTTTTTT
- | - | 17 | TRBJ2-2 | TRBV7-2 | CASSSRDLAGNTGELFF | TGTGCCAGCAGCTCCCGGGACCTTGCGGGGAACACCGGGGAGCTGTTTTTT
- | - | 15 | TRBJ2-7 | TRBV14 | CASSQVPFSSYEQYF | TGTGCCAGCAGCCAAGTTCCGTTTTCGTCCTACGAGCAGTACTTC
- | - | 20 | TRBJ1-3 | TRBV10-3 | CAISESLVEGLRDSGNTIYF | TGTGCCATCAGTGAGTCTTTAGTAGAAGGGTTAAGGGACTCTGGAAACACCATATATTTT
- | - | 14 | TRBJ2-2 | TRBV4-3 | CASSQDNSTGELFF | TGCGCCAGCAGCCAAGACAATAGCACCGGGGAGCTGTTTTTT
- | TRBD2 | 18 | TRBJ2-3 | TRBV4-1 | CASSQVGLADLNTDTQYF | TGCGCCAGCAGCCAAGTGGGACTAGCGGACCTCAACACAGATACGCAGTATTTT
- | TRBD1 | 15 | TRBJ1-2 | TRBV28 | CASSSWDREGRGYTF | TGTGCCAGCAGTTCGTGGGACAGGGAAGGGCGAGGCTACACCTTC
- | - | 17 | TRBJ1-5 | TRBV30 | CAWSASTGGYSNQPQHF | TGTGCCTGGAGTGCCTCGACAGGAGGATATAGTAATCAGCCCCAGCATTTT
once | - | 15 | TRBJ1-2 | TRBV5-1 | CASSFGHLANYGYTF | TGCGCCAGCAGCTTCGGACACCTAGCTAACTATGGCTACACCTTC
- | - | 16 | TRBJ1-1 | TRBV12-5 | CASGLLVRDIVTEAFF | TGTGCTAGTGGTTTATTGGTTAGGGATATTGTTACTGAAGCTTTCTTT
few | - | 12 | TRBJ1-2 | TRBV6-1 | CASSEFNYGYTF | TGTGCCAGCAGTGAATTCAACTATGGCTACACCTTC
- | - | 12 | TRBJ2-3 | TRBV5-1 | CASSYRTDTQYF | TGCGCCAGCAGTTACCGCACAGATACGCAGTATTTT
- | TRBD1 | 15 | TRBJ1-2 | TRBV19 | CASRTGGAVDYGYTF | TGTGCCAGCAGGACAGGGGGCGCGGTGGACTATGGCTACACCTTC
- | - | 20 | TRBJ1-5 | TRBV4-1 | CASSEDWARGPSYSNQPQHF | TGCGCCAGCAGCGAAGATTGGGCCAGGGGCCCTTCCTATAGCAATCAGCCCCAGCATTTT
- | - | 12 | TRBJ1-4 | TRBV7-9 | CASRGRTEKLFF | TGTGCCAGCAGGGGGCGGACAGAAAAACTGTTTTTT
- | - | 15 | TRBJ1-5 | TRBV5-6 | CASSFLLDSNQPQHF | TGTGCCAGCAGCTTTTTATTGGATAGCAATCAGCCCCAGCATTTT
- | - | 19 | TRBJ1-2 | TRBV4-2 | CASSQDRGGKRGSNYGYTF | TGTGCCAGCAGCCAAGATAGAGGGGGGAAAAGGGGGTCTAACTATGGCTACACCTTC
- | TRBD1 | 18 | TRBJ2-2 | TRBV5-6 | CASSALRHRGFVTGELFF | TGTGCCAGCAGCGCACTCCGGCACAGGGGGTTCGTCACCGGGGAGCTGTTTTTT
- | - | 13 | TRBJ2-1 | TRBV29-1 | CSVVSISYNEQFF | TGCAGCGTTGTCAGTATCTCGTACAATGAGCAGTTCTTC
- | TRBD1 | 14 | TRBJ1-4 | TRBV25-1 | CASSPGQGEEKLFF | TGTGCCAGCAGCCCGGGACAGGGGGAGGAAAAACTGTTTTTT
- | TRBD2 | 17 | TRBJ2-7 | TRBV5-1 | CASSCTPQRGGSYEQYF | TGCGCCAGCAGCTGTACCCCCCAGCGGGGGGGCTCCTACGAGCAGTACTTC
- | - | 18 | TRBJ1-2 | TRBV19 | CASSIPRDIHGGKDGYTF | TGTGCCAGTAGTATTCCCAGGGATATCCACGGGGGGAAGGATGGCTACACCTTC
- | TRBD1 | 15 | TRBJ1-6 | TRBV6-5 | CASSTATGPKSPLHF | TGTGCCAGCAGTACAGCGACAGGGCCGAAATCACCCCTCCACTTT
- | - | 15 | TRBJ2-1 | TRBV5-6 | CASSHRDWGRNEQFF | TGTGCCAGCAGCCATCGGGACTGGGGACGTAATGAGCAGTTCTTC
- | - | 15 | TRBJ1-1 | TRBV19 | CASSHPSTGNTEAFF | TGTGCCAGTAGCCACCCCTCGACAGGGAACACTGAAGCTTTCTTT
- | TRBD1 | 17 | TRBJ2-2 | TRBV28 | CASSWDTKTGGSGELFF | TGTGCCAGCAGTTGGGATACGAAGACAGGGGGTTCCGGGGAGCTGTTTTTT
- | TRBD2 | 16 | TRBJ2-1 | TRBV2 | CASSRRTSGIANEQFF | TGTGCCAGCAGTCGACGGACTAGCGGGATAGCCAATGAGCAGTTCTTC
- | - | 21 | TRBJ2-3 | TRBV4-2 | CASSQGAAGLQTRGGTDTQYF | TGTGCCAGCAGCCAAGGGGCGGCGGGACTTCAGACCCGAGGCGGCACAGATACGCAGTATTTT
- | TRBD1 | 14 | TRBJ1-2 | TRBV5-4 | CASSYRGRLYGYTF | TGTGCCAGCAGTTACAGGGGGCGCCTTTACGGCTACACCTTC
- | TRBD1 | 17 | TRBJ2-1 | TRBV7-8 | CASSQRQGPCPIDEQFF | TGTGCCAGCAGCCAAAGACAGGGCCCTTGTCCGATCGATGAGCAGTTCTTC
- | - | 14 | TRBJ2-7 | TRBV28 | CASSFQGGVPEQYF | TGTGCCAGCAGTTTCCAGGGGGGGGTCCCCGAGCAGTACTTC
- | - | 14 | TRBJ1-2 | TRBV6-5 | CASSQRHGWSGYTF | TGTGCCAGCAGCCAACGACACGGATGGAGCGGCTACACCTTC
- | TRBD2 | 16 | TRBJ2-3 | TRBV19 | CASRKRLAGNTDTQYF | TGTGCCAGTAGAAAACGACTAGCGGGAAACACAGATACGCAGTATTTT
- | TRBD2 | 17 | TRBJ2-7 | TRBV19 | CASSSINPERDVHEQYF | TGTGCCAGTAGCAGTATAAACCCCGAGCGGGACGTTCACGAGCAGTACTTC
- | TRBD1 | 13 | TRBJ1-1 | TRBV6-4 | CASSGQGDTEAFF | TGTGCCAGCAGTGGACAGGGCGACACTGAAGCTTTCTTT
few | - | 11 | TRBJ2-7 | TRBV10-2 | CASSELGEQYF | TGCGCCAGCAGTGAGTTGGGCGAGCAGTACTTC
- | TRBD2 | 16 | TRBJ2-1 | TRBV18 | CASSPPGTSGANEQFF | TGTGCCAGCTCACCACCCGGGACTAGCGGGGCCAATGAGCAGTTCTTC
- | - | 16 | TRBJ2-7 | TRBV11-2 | CASSLAPGSGWDEQYF | TGTGCCAGCAGCTTAGCACCGGGATCAGGATGGGACGAGCAGTACTTC
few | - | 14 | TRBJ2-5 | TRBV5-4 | CASIIRRQQETQYF | TGTGCCAGCATCATTAGGCGCCAGCAAGAGACCCAGTACTTC
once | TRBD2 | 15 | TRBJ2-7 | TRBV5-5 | CASHLTGTSVHEQYF | TGTGCCAGCCATTTAACCGGGACTAGCGTTCACGAGCAGTACTTC
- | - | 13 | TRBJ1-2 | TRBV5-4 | CASSSGQKYGYTF | TGTGCCAGCAGCTCCGGACAGAAATATGGCTACACCTTC
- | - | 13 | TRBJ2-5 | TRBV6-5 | CASSYSYRETQYF | TGTGCCAGCAGTTACTCGTATAGAGAGACCCAGTACTTC
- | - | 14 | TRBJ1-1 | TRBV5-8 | CASSHRTNTLIAFF | TGTGCCAGCAGCCATAGGACAAACACACTGATTGCTTTCTTT
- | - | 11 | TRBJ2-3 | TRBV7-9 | CASSPRDTQYF | TGTGCCAGCAGCCCAAGGGATACGCAGTATTTT
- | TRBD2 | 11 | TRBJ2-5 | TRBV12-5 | CASAKRGQAYF | TGTGCTAGTGCAAAGCGGGGGCAAGCGTACTTC
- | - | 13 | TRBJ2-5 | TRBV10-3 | CAISEGVWETQYF | TGTGCCATCAGTGAGGGGGTATGGGAGACCCAGTACTTC
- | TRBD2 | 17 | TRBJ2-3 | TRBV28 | CASSPTGGTSNTDTQYF | TGTGCCAGCAGTCCCACGGGAGGGACTTCAAACACAGATACGCAGTATTTT
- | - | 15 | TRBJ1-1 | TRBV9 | CASSVEGVGGREAFF | TGTGCCAGCAGCGTAGAGGGGGTAGGTGGCAGAGAAGCTTTCTTT
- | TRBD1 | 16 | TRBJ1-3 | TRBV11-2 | CASSFSYRGPGNTIYF | TGTGCCAGCAGCTTTAGCTACAGGGGTCCTGGAAACACCATATATTTT
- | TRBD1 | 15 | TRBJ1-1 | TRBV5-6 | CASIQGVEGNTEAFF | TGTGCCAGCATCCAGGGGGTAGAGGGAAACACTGAAGCTTTCTTT
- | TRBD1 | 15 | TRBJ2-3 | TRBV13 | CASSRTGMATDTQYF | TGTGCCAGCAGCCGGACAGGGATGGCCACAGATACGCAGTATTTT
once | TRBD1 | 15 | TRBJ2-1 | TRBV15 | CATSPWDRGDNEQFF | TGTGCCACCAGCCCATGGGACAGGGGAGACAATGAGCAGTTCTTC